The clone carrying this T cell receptor (beta chain) was seen only a few times. Its target is not known. The V gene lost 6 bases and the J gene lost 7 bases, with 6 bases spanning the gap. Germline V gene sequence: CDR1 MNHEY, CDR2 SVGAGI. The CDR3 sequence is 11 residues long. The sample is drawn from a study of CD8 T cells in ankylosing spondylitis. TCRdb reanalysed the 5' RACE reads using MiXCR and keeps one entry per CDR3 protein. The data hold approximately 350,000 distinct CDR3 sequences, with 20% to 25% observed a single time. General observations from the study: Matched synovial fluid from ankylosing spondylitis patients was reported to be enriched for disease-linked clones.

The chain employs TRBV6-5 and TRBJ2-2, with D tentatively TRBD1 or TRBD2 (5 bases each). The sequence was obtained from a male donor with ankylosing spondylitis or in good health (not recorded which). The sequencing sample was made of blood, either unsorted or a sorted T cell fraction (not recorded which). For the CDR3, the DNA is TGTGCCAGCAGGGGGGTCGGGGAGCTGTTTTTT. This sequence encodes CASRGVGELFF.